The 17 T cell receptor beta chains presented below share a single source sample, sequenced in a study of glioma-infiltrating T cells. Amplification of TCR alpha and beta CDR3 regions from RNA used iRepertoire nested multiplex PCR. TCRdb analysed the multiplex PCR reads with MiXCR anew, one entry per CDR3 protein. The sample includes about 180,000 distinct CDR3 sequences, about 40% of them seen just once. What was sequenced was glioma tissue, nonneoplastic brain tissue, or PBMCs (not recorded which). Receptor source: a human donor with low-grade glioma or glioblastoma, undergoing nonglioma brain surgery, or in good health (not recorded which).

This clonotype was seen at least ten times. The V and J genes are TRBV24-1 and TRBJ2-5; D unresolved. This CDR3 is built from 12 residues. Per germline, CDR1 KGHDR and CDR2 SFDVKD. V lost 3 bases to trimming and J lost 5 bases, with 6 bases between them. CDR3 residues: CATSDIAETQYF. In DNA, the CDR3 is TGTGCCACCAGTGATATAGCCGAGACCCAGTACTTC.

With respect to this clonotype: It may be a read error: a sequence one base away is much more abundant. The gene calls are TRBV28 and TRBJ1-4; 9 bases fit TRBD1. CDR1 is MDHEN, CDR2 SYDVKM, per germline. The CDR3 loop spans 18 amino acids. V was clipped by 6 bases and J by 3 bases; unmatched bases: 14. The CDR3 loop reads CASSASGTGSSSNEKLFF. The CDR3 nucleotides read TGTGCCAGCAGCGCCTCCGGGACAGGGTCTAGTTCTAATGAAAAACTGTTTTTT.

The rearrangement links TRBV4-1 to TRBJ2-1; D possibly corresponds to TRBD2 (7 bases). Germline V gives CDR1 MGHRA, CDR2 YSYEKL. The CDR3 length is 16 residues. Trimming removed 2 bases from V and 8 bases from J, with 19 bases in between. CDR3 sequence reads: CASSQPGTGGSDEQFF. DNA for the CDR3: TGCGCCAGCAGCCAACCCGGGACGGGGGGCTCGGATGAGCAGTTCTTC.

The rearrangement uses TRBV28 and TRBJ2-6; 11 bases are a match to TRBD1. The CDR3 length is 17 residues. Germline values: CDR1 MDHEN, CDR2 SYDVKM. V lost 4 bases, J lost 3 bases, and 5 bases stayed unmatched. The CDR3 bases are TGTGCCAGCAGTTCGGGACAGGGGGGAGTTGGGGCCAACGTCCTGACTTTC. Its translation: CASSSGQGGVGANVLTF.

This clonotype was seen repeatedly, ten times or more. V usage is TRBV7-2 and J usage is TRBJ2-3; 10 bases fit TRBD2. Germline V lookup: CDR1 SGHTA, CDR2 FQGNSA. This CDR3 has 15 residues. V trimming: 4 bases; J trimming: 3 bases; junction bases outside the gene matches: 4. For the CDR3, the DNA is TGTGCCAGCAGCTCAAGCGGGAGGGAGACAGATACGCAGTATTTT. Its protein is CASSSSGRETDTQYF.

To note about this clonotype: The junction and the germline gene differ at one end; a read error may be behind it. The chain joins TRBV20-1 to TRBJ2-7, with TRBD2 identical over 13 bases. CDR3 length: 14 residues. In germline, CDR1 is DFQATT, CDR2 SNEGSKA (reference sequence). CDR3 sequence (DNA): TGCAGTGCTGGGACTAGCGGGACGAGCTACGAGCAATACTTC. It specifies CSAGTSGTSYEQYF.

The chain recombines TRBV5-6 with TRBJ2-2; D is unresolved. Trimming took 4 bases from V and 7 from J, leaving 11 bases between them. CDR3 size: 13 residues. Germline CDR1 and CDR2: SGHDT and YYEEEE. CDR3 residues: CASSDLGYGELFF. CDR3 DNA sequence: TGTGCCAGCAGCGATCTAGGCTACGGGGAGCTGTTTTTT.

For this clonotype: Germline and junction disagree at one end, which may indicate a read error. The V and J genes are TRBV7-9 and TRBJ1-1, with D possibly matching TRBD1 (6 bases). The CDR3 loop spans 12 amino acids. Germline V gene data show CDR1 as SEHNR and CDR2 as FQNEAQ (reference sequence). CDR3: CASSRRDTESFF. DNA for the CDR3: TGTGCCAGCAGCCGCAGGGACACTGAATCTTTCTTT.

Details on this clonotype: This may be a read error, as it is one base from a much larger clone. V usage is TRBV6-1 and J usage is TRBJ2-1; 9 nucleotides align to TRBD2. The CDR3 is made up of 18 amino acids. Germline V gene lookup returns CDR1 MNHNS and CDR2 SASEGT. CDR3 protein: CARSASPRTSEFHNEQFF. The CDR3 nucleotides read TGTGCCAGAAGTGCTAGCCCAAGGACTAGCGAATTCCACAATGAGCAGTTCTTC.

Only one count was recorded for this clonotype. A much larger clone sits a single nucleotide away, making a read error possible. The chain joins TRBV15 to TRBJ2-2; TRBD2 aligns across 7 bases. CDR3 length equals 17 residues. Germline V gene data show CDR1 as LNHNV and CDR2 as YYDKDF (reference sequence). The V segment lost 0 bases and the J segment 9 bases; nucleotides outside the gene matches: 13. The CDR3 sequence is CATSRDLREYGTWELFF. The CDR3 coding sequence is TGTGCCACCAGCAGAGATTTGCGGGAGTACGGGACCTGGGAGCTGTTTTTT. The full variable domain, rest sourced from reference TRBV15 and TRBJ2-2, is DAMVIQNPRYQVTQFGKPVTLSCSQTLNHNVMYWYQQKSSQAPKLLFHYYDKDFNNEADTPDNFQSRRPNTSFCFLDIRSPGLGDTAMYLCATSRDLREYGTWELFFGEGSRLTVL.

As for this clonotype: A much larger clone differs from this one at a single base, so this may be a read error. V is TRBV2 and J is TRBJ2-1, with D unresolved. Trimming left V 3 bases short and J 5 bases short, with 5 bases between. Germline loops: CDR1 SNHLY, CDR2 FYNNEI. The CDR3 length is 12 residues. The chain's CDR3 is CASSDRNNEQFF. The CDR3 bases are TGTGCCAGCAGTGACAGGAACAATGAGCAGTTCTTC.

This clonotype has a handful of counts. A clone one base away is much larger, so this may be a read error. Here the CDR3 DNA reads TGTGCCAGCACCCCGATCGGGACAGCCTACGGGCAGTACTTC. Amino acid sequence: CASTPIGTAYGQYF. This rearrangement joins TRBV28 to TRBJ2-7, with TRBD1 identical over 7 bases. CDR3 length: 14 amino acids. The germline CDR1 and CDR2 sequences are MDHEN and SYDVKM. Based on the CDR3 plus reference TRBV28 and TRBJ2-7, the full variable domain is DVKVTQSSRYLVKRTGEKVFLECVQDMDHENMFWYRQDPGLGLRLIYFSYDVKMKEKGDIPEGYSVSREKKERFSLILESASTNQTSMYLCASTPIGTAYGQYFGPGTRLTVT.

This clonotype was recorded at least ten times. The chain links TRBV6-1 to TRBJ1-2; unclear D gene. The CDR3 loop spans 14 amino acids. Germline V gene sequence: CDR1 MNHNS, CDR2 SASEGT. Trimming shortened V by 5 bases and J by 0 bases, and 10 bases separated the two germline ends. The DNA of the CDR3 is TGTGCCAGCAGTCAAATTCCTGCTAACTATGGCTACACCTTC. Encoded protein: CASSQIPANYGYTF.

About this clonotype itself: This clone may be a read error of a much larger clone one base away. The CDR3 DNA is TGTGTCAGCAGCTTACAGGGTGGGGGCTATGGCTACACCTTC. Translated: CVSSLQGGGYGYTF. This chain connects TRBV7-2 to TRBJ1-2; a weak D match, TRBD1 (6 bases). CDR1 SGHTA and CDR2 FQGNSA come from the germline V gene. The CDR3 extends over 14 amino acids.

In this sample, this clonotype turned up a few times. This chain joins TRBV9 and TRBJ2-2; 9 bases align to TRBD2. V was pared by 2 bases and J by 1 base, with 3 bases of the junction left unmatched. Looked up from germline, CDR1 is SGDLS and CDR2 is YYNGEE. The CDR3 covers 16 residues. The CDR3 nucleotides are TGTGCCAGCAGCGTGAATAGCGGGAGGAACACCGGGGAGCTGTTTTTT. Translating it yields CASSVNSGRNTGELFF.

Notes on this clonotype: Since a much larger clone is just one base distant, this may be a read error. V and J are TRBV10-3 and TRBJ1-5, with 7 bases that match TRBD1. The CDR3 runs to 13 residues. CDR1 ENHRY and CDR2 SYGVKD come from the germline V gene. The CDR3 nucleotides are TGTGCCATCAGTGAAGGGGGCAATCAGCCCAAGCATTTT. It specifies CAISEGGNQPKHF.

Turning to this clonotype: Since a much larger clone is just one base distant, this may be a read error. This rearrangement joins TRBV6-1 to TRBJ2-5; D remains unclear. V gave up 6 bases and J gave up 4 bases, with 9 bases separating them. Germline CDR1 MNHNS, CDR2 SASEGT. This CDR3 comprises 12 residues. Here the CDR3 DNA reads TGTGCCAGCAGAGCCGTTAGAGAGACCCAGTACTTC. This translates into CASRAVRETQYF.